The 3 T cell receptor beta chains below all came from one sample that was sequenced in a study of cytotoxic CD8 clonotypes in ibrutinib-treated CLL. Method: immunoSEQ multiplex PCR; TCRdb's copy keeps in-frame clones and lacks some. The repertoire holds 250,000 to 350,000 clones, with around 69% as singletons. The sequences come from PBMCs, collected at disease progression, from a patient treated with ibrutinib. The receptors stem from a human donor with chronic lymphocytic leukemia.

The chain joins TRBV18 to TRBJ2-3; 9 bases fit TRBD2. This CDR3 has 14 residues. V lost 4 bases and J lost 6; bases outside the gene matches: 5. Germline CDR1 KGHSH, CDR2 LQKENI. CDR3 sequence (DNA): TGTGCCAGCTCACTTATGACTAGCGGTGATACGCAGTATTTT. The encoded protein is CASSLMTSGDTQYF.

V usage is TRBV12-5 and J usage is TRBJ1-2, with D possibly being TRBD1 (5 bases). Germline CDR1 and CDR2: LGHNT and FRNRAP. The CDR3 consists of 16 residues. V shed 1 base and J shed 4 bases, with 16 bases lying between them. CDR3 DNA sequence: TGTGCTAGTGGTTTGGCTCTGCGGGGGACGGTCTATGGCTACACCTTC. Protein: CASGLALRGTVYGYTF. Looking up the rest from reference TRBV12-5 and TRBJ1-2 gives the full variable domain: DARVTQTPRHKVTEMGQEVTMRCQPILGHNTVFWYRQTMMQGLELLAYFRNRAPLDDSGMPKDRFSAEMPDATLATLKIQPSEPRDSAVYFCASGLALRGTVYGYTFGSGTRLTVV.

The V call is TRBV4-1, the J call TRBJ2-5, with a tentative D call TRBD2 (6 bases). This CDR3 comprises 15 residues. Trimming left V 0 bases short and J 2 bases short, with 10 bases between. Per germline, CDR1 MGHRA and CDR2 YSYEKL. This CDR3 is CASSQEGGMQETQYF. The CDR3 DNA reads TGCGCCAGCAGCCAAGAAGGAGGGATGCAAGAGACCCAGTACTTC.